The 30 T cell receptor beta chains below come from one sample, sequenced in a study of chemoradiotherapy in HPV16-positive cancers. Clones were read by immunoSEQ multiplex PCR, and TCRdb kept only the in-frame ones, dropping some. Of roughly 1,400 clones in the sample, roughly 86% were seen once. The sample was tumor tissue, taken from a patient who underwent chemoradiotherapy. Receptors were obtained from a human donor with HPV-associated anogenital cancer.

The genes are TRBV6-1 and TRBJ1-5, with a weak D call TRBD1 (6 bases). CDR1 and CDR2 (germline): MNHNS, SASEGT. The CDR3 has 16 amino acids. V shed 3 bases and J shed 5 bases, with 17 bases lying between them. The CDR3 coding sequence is TGTGCCAGCAGTGATCCCAGACAGGTCCATCATCAGCCCCAGCATTTT. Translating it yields CASSDPRQVHHQPQHF.

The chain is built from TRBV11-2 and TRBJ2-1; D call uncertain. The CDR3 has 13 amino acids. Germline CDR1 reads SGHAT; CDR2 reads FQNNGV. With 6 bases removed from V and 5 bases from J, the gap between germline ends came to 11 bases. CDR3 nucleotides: TGTGCCAGCAGTCCTACGAGAAACAATGAGCAGTTCTTC. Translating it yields CASSPTRNNEQFF.

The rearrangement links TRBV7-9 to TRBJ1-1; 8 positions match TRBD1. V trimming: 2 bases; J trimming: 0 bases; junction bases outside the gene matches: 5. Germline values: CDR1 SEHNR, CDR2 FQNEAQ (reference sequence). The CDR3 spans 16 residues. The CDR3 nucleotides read TGTGCCAGCAGCTTACAGGGGGCTTCGGTGAACACTGAAGCTTTCTTT. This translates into CASSLQGASVNTEAFF.

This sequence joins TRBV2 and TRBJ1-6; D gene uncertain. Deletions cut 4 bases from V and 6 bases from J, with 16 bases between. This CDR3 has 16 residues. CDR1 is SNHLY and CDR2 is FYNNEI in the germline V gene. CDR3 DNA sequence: TGTGCCAGCAGTGCTACAGAGCTTTTATTTAATTCACCCCTCCACTTT. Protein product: CASSATELLFNSPLHF.

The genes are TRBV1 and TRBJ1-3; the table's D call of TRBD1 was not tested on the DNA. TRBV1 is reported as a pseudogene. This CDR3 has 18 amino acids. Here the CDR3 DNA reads TGCACCAGCAGCCAAGAAGGGGATAGACCTACCGCTGGAAACACCATATATTTT. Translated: CTSSQEGDRPTAGNTIYF.

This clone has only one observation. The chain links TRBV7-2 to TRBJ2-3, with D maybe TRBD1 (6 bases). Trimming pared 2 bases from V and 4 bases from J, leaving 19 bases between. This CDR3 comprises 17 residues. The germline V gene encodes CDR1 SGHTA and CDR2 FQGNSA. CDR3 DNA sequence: TGTGCCAGCAGCTTAAGTCTGGGCAGGGGTGGAGCAGATACGCAGTATTTT. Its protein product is CASSLSLGRGGADTQYF.

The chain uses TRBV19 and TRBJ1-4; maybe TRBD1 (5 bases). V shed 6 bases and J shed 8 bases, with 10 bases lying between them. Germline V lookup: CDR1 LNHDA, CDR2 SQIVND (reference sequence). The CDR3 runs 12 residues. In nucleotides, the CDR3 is TGTGCCAGTAGCGGGACCGCCGAAAAACTGTTTTTT. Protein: CASSGTAEKLFF.

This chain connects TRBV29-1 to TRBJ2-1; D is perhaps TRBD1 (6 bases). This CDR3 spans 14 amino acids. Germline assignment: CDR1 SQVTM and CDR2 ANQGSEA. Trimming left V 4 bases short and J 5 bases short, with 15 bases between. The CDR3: CSVVTPRGHNEQFF. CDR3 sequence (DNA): TGCAGCGTTGTAACTCCCAGGGGTCACAATGAGCAGTTCTTC.

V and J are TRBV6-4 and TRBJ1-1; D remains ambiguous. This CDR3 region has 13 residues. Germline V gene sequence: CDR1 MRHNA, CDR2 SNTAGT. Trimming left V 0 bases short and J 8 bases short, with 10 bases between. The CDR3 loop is CASSDSSMVEAFF. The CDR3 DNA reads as TGTGCCAGCAGTGACTCGAGTATGGTAGAAGCTTTCTTT.

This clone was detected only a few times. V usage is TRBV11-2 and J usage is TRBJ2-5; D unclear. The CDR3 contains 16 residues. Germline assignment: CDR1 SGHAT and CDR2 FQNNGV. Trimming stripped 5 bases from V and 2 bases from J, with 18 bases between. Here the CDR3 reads CASSHFSRSRQETQYF. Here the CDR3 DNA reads TGTGCCAGCAGCCACTTCTCGCGGTCGCGGCAAGAGACCCAGTACTTC.

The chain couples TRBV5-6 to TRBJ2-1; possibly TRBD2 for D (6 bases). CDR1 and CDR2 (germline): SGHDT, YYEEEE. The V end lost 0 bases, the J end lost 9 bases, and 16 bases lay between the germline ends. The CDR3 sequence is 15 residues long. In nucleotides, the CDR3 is TGTGCCAGCAGCTTGGGCGGGGCCGGAATTGGTGAGCAGTTCTTC. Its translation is CASSLGGAGIGEQFF.

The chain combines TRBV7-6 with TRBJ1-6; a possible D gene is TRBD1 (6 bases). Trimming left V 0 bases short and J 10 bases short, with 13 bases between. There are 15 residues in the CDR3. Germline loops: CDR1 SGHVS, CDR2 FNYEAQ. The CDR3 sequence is CASSLASGGGSPLHF. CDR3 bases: TGTGCCAGCAGCTTAGCATCGGGGGGCGGGTCACCCCTCCACTTT.

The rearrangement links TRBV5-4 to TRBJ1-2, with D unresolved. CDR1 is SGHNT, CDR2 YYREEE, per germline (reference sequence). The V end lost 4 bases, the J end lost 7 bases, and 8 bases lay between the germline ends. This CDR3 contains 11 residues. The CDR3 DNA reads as TGTGCCAGCAGCAATCTGGGTGGCTACACCTTC. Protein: CASSNLGGYTF.

CDR3 DNA sequence: TGTGCCAGCAGTGAAGCCCGGCGGAGCTCCTACGAGCAGTACTTC. Residues: CASSEARRSSYEQYF. This chain joins TRBV2 and TRBJ2-7; no reliable D call. Trimming removed 0 bases at V and 0 bases at J, with 9 bases between. The CDR3 is 15 amino acids. Germline V gene data show CDR1 as SNHLY and CDR2 as FYNNEI.

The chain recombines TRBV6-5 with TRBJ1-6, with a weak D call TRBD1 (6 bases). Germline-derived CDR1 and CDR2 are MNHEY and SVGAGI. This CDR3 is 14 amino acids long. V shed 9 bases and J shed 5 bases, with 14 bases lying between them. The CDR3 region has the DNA TGTGCCAGTGGAAGGTCAGGGGATAATTCACCCCTCCACTTT. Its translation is CASGRSGDNSPLHF.

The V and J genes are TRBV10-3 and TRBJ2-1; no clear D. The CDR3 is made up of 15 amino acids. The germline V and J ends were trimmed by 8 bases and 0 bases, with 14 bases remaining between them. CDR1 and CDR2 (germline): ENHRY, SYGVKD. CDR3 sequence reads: CAIQNPDGSYNEQFF. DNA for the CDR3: TGTGCCATCCAAAACCCGGACGGCTCCTACAATGAGCAGTTCTTC.

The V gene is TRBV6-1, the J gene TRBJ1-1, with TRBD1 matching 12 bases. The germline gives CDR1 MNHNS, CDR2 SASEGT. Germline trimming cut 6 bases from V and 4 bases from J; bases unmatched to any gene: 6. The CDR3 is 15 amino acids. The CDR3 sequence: CASRRGQGAVTEAFF. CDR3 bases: TGTGCCAGCAGGAGGGGACAGGGGGCGGTCACTGAAGCTTTCTTT.

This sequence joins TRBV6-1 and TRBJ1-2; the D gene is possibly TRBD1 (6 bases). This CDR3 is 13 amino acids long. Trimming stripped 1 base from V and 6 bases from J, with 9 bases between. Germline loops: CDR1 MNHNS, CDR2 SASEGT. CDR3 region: CASSEDRVNGYTF. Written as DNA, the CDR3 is TGTGCCAGCAGTGAAGACAGGGTGAATGGCTACACCTTC.

Written as DNA, the CDR3 is TGCAGTGCTAGATTTGTAGATACGCAGTATTTT. Amino acid sequence: CSARFVDTQYF. This chain uses TRBV20-1 with TRBJ2-3; no clear D. Germline CDR1 DFQATT, CDR2 SNEGSKA (reference sequence). The germline V and J ends were trimmed by 2 bases and 5 bases, with 5 bases remaining between them. The CDR3 covers 11 residues.

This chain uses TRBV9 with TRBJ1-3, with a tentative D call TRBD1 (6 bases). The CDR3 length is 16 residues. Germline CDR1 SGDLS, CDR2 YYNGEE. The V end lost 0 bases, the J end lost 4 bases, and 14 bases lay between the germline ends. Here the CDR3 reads CASSVGEGVMGNTIYF. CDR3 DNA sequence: TGTGCCAGCAGCGTAGGCGAGGGGGTAATGGGAAACACCATATATTTT.

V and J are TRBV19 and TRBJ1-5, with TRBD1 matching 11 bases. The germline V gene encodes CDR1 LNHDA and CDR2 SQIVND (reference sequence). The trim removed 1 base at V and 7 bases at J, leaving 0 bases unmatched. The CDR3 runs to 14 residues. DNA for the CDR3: TGTGCCAGTAGTATAGGGACAGGGGGCCAGCCCCAGCATTTT. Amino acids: CASSIGTGGQPQHF.

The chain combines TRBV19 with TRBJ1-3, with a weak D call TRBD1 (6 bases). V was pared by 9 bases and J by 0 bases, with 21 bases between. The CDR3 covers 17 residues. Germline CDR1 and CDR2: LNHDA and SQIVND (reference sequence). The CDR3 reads CASQPTVGGPSGNTIYF. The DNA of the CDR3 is TGTGCCAGCCAACCCACAGTGGGGGGGCCCTCTGGAAACACCATATATTTT. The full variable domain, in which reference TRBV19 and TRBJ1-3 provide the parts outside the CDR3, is DGGITQSPKYLFRKEGQNVTLSCEQNLNHDAMYWYRQDPGQGLRLIYYSQIVNDFQKGDIAEGYSVSREKKESFPLTVTSAQKNPTAFYLCASQPTVGGPSGNTIYFGEGSWLTVV.

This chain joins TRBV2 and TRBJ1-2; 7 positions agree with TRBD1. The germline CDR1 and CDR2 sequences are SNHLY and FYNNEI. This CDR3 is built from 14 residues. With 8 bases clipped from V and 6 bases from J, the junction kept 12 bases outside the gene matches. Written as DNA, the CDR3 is TGTGCCAGCCCAGACAGGGATACGCGTAATGGCTACACCTTC. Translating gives CASPDRDTRNGYTF.

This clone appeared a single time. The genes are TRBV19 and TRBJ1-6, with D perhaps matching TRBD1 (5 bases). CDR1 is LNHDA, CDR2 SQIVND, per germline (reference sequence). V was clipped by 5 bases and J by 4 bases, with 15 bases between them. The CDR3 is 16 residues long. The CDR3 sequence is CASSAEPGRYNSPLHF. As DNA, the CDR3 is TGTGCCAGTAGTGCGGAGCCGGGACGGTATAATTCACCCCTCCACTTT.

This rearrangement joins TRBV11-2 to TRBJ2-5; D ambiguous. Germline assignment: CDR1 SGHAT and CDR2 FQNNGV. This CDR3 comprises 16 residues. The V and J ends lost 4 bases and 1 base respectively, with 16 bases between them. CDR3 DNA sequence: TGTGCCAGCAGCTCCTACTCCCAGGCTCGCCAAGAGACCCAGTACTTC. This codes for CASSSYSQARQETQYF.

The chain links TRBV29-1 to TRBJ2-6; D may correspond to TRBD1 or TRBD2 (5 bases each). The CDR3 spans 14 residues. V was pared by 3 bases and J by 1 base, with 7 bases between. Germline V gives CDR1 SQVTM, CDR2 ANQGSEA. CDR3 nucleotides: TGCAGCGTTGATGAGGGGTCTGGGGCCAACGTCCTGACTTTC. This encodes CSVDEGSGANVLTF.

The CDR3 region is CASSLSGNSPLHF. In DNA, the CDR3 is TGCGCCAGCAGCTTGTCCGGGAATTCACCCCTCCACTTT. The chain links TRBV5-1 to TRBJ1-6; the D is unclear. This CDR3 contains 13 residues. Trimming stripped 1 base from V and 7 bases from J, with 6 bases between. CDR1 is SGHRS, CDR2 YFSETQ, per germline.

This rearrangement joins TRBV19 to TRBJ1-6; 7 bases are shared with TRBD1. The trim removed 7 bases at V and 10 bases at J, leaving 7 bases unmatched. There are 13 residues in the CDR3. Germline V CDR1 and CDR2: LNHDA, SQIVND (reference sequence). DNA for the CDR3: TGTGCCAGTACCGAGGGGGCTGGATCACCCCTCCACTTT. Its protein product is CASTEGAGSPLHF.

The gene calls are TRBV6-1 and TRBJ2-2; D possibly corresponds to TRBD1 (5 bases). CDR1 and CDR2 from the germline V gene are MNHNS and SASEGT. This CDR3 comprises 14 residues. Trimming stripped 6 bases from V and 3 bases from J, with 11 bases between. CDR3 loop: CASRTDGDTGELFF. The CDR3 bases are TGTGCCAGCAGGACAGACGGAGACACCGGGGAGCTGTTTTTT.

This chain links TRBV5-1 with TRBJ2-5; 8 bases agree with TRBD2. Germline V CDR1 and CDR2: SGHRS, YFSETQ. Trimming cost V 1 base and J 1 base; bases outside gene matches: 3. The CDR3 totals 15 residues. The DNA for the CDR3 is TGCGCCAGCAGCTTGCGGGGGGGGATCCAAGAGACCCAGTACTTC. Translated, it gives CASSLRGGIQETQYF.